Below are 12 T cell receptor beta chains sequenced from a single sample in a study of human T cells and chemical hapten exposure. Specified time point: patch test 3, about 24 weeks after DPC sensitization. Treatment in this sample: therapeutic diphenylcyclopropenone sensitization with weekly scalp DPC. From the RACE reads, TCRdb called clonotypes with MiXCR, one entry per CDR3 protein. The sample consists of more than 95,000 distinct CDR3 sequences, less than 35% of them appearing once. This specimen was whole blood, taken in connection with sensitization to the hapten diphenylcyclopropenone (DPC). The receptor set was obtained from a man aged 35 to 55 with alopecia areata. Some clones in this sample may be carry-over from other donors' samples.

This clonotype turned up a few times. The chain links TRBV5-1 to TRBJ2-3, with D possibly TRBD1 on 6 matching bases. V lost 3 bases, J lost 3 bases, and 11 bases lay in between. Germline CDR1 is SGHRS and CDR2 is YFSETQ. This CDR3 is built from 14 residues. In DNA, the CDR3 is TGCGCCAGCAGCTCCGGACAGAGTACAGATACGCAGTATTTT. Translated, it gives CASSSGQSTDTQYF.

The sample holds a few counts of this clonotype. The chain joins TRBV5-5 to TRBJ2-1; no reliable D call. Germline-derived CDR1 and CDR2 are SGHKS and YYEKEE (reference sequence). V lost 1 base to trimming and J lost 0 bases, with 11 bases between them. CDR3 length equals 16 residues. Here the CDR3 DNA reads TGTGCCAGCAGCTTGTGGGCCAGGCTCTCCTACAATGAGCAGTTCTTC. Translated, it gives CASSLWARLSYNEQFF.

The chain is built from TRBV19 and TRBJ2-6; 8 bases are shared with TRBD1. The CDR3 extends over 16 amino acids. Germline CDR1 and CDR2: LNHDA and SQIVND (reference sequence). With 6 bases clipped from V and 2 bases from J, the junction kept 6 bases outside the gene matches. The CDR3 loop reads CASRTSQGAGANVLTF. The CDR3 DNA follows: TGTGCCAGTAGGACCTCACAGGGGGCTGGGGCCAACGTCCTGACTTTC.

This clonotype was observed a single time. Germline is not matched at one junction end, which may reflect a read error. This rearrangement joins TRBV7-7 to TRBJ2-2; D is undetermined. CDR3 length: 14 amino acids. The germline gives CDR1 SSHAT, CDR2 FNYEAQ (reference sequence). The CDR3: CASSSSGNTGELFF. The CDR3, as DNA: TGTGCTAGCAGCTCATCGGGTAACACCGGGGAGCTGTTTTTT.

This clonotype was detected only a few times. CDR3 sequence (DNA): TGTGCCAGCAGTGGGGACAGGTTTGGGGTTTTATTAGCCAAAAACATTCAGTACTTC. Translating gives CASSGDRFGVLLAKNIQYF. This chain connects TRBV12-3 or TRBV12-4 to TRBJ2-4; 8 nucleotides line up with TRBD1. Trimming cost V 5 bases and J 0 bases; bases outside gene matches: 15. This CDR3 contains 19 residues.

The rearrangement links TRBV6-2 or TRBV6-3 to TRBJ2-7; no definite D call. This CDR3 spans 11 amino acids. In germline, CDR1 is MNHEY, CDR2 SVGEGT. Trimming cost V 2 bases and J 3 bases, with 2 bases left between them. The CDR3 is CASSYLYEQYF. CDR3 sequence (DNA): TGTGCCAGCAGTTACCTCTACGAGCAGTACTTC.

The chain recombines TRBV5-1 with TRBJ1-3; D is unresolved. Deletions cut 0 bases from V and 6 bases from J, with 13 bases between. This CDR3 spans 15 amino acids. Looked up from germline, CDR1 is SGHRS and CDR2 is YFSETQ. The CDR3 nucleotides read TGCGCCAGCAGCTTGGTTTCGGCTACGGCAAACACCATATATTTT. It yields the protein CASSLVSATANTIYF. The complete variable domain, with remaining parts taken from reference TRBV5-1 and TRBJ1-3, reads KAGVTQTPRYLIKTRGQQVTLSCSPISGHRSVSWYQQTPGQGLQFLFEYFSETQRNKGNFPGRFSGRQFSNSRSEMNVSTLELGDSALYLCASSLVSATANTIYFGEGSWLTVV.

This clonotype was counted a few times. The rearrangement links TRBV10-3 to TRBJ2-3; 9 nucleotides align to TRBD1. V lost 2 bases and J lost 4; bases outside the gene matches: 13. Germline-derived CDR1 and CDR2 are ENHRY and SYGVKD. This CDR3 spans 18 amino acids. The CDR3: CAISEPQGQGTRSDTQYF. In DNA, the CDR3 is TGTGCCATCAGTGAGCCCCAAGGACAGGGGACAAGGTCAGATACGCAGTATTTT.

This chain uses TRBV5-8 with TRBJ1-5; the D is unclear. The CDR3 runs to 15 residues. Germline-derived CDR1 and CDR2 are SGHTS and YDEGEE. V was clipped by 1 base and J by 5 bases, with 13 bases between them. The CDR3, as DNA: TGTGCCAGCAGCTTGCAGGCAGCTTCGTATCAGCCCCAGCATTTT. Translated: CASSLQAASYQPQHF.

The chain recombines TRBV12-5 with TRBJ1-1; D is perhaps TRBD1 (5 bases). Trimming pared 7 bases from V and 5 bases from J, leaving 8 bases between. Germline V gene sequence: CDR1 LGHNT, CDR2 FRNRAP. The CDR3 extends over 11 amino acids. The CDR3 bases are TGTGCTAGTGCCGAGGGGACTGAAGCTTTCTTT. Translated, it gives CASAEGTEAFF.

This rearrangement joins TRBV6-6 to TRBJ1-2; no reliable D call. The CDR3 consists of 12 residues. The germline V gene has CDR1 MNHNY and CDR2 SVGAGI (reference sequence). The V and J ends lost 2 bases and 8 bases respectively, with 9 bases between them. The CDR3 spells CASSYRGGGYTF. CDR3 coding DNA: TGTGCCAGCAGTTACCGCGGAGGGGGCTACACCTTC.

The genes are TRBV27 and TRBJ1-2, with D uncertain. V was shortened by 0 bases and J by 0 bases, with 11 bases between the two germline ends. CDR3 length: 16 residues. The germline V gene has CDR1 MNHEY and CDR2 SMNVEV (reference sequence). As DNA, the CDR3 is TGTGCCAGCAGTTTATCGTTTTCCGGTACTAACTATGGCTACACCTTC. This codes for CASSLSFSGTNYGYTF.